Below are 27 T cell receptor beta chains sequenced from a single sample in a study of T cell changes during pregnancy in multiple sclerosis. Assay used: immunoSEQ multiplex PCR; TCRdb lists only in-frame clones, some missing. The profile shows roughly 69,000 clones, approximately 91% of them singletons. The sample here was peripheral blood, taken in the third trimester of pregnancy. The receptors originated from a female donor with multiple sclerosis, enrolled in a pregnancy study.

The rearrangement uses TRBV11-2 and TRBJ2-7, with TRBD2 identical over 11 bases. Per germline, CDR1 SGHAT and CDR2 FQNNGV. The trim removed 8 bases at V and 4 bases at J, leaving 7 bases unmatched. The CDR3 is 14 amino acids. CDR3 sequence reads: CASGLTSGVYEQYF. The CDR3 DNA reads TGTGCCAGCGGGTTGACTAGCGGGGTATACGAGCAGTACTTC.

This rearrangement joins TRBV11-3 to TRBJ1-5; D is unclear. Looked up from germline, CDR1 is SGHNT and CDR2 is YENEEA. Trimming removed 2 bases at V and 1 base at J, with 12 bases between. This CDR3 region has 16 residues. DNA of the CDR3: TGTGCCAGCAGCTTAAAAAAGGAGGGAAGCAATCAGCCCCAGCATTTT. Translating gives CASSLKKEGSNQPQHF.

This clone has only one observation. The chain is built from TRBV5-1 and TRBJ2-1; D may be TRBD1 (6 bases). Deletions cut 4 bases from V and 4 bases from J, with 9 bases between. Germline V CDR1 and CDR2: SGHRS, YFSETQ. The CDR3 spans 13 residues. The CDR3 nucleotides read TGCGCCAGCAGCCGGGACATTTACAATGAGCAGTTCTTC. Protein product: CASSRDIYNEQFF.

This clone has a single count. The V gene is TRBV28, the J gene TRBJ1-2; D gene ambiguous. Trimming took 5 bases from V and 3 from J, leaving 10 bases between them. This CDR3 region has 13 residues. Germline V gene lookup returns CDR1 MDHEN and CDR2 SYDVKM. The CDR3 loop is CASSPGWDYGYTF. Written as DNA, the CDR3 is TGTGCCAGCAGTCCCGGGTGGGACTATGGCTACACCTTC.

V is TRBV5-1 and J is TRBJ1-4; no definite D call. V lost 1 base to trimming and J lost 8 bases, with 15 bases between them. Germline lookup yields CDR1 SGHRS and CDR2 YFSETQ. The CDR3 has 15 amino acids. CDR3: CASSLTHSNGEKLFF. The CDR3 DNA is TGCGCCAGCAGCTTGACCCATTCGAACGGGGAAAAACTGTTTTTT.

CDR3 nucleotide sequence: TGTGCCAGCGCCCGGGACAGGGGGGAGCCCCAGCATTTT. Translating it yields CASARDRGEPQHF. This chain uses TRBV18 with TRBJ1-5; 11 bases fit TRBD1. The CDR3 runs 13 residues. The germline V gene encodes CDR1 KGHSH and CDR2 LQKENI. V lost 8 bases, J lost 8 bases, and 5 bases stayed unmatched.

This clone was recorded only once. The chain carries TRBV11-2 and TRBJ1-1; 8 nucleotides line up with TRBD1. The CDR3 runs to 14 residues. Per germline, CDR1 SGHAT and CDR2 FQNNGV. The V gene end was trimmed by 6 bases and the J gene end by 7 bases; junction bases not matched to a gene: 10. The CDR3 DNA reads TGTGCCAGCAGACCGGACAGGGTTGACTATGAAGCTTTCTTT. This translates into CASRPDRVDYEAFF.

The V gene is TRBV5-6, the J gene TRBJ1-2, with TRBD1 identical over 8 bases. The CDR3 runs 14 residues. Trimming cost V 4 bases and J 4 bases; bases outside gene matches: 6. Germline CDR1 and CDR2: SGHDT and YYEEEE. CDR3 sequence reads: CASSGGTGGYGYTF. Here the CDR3 DNA reads TGTGCCAGCAGCGGGGGGACAGGCGGCTATGGCTACACCTTC.

This chain uses TRBV27 with TRBJ2-2, with TRBD1 matching 9 bases. The CDR3 consists of 20 residues. Trimming cost V 3 bases and J 7 bases; bases outside gene matches: 21. Germline values: CDR1 MNHEY, CDR2 SMNVEV (reference sequence). This CDR3 is CASSFTPSWDRAAKGGELFF. As DNA, the CDR3 is TGTGCCAGCAGTTTTACCCCTAGTTGGGACAGGGCAGCTAAAGGCGGGGAGCTGTTTTTT.

In this sample, this clone turned up once. The genes are TRBV10-1 and TRBJ1-4, with TRBD1 matching over 7 bases. V shed 3 bases, J shed 7 bases, and the junction held 5 bases outside the gene matches. CDR3 size: 14 residues. Looked up from germline, CDR1 is WNHNN and CDR2 is SYGVQD (reference sequence). The DNA of the CDR3 is TGCGCCAGCAGTGATCACAGGGGAGGTGAAAAACTGTTTTTT. Translating it yields CASSDHRGGEKLFF.

This sequence joins TRBV18 and TRBJ2-7; 7 bases fit TRBD1. The germline gives CDR1 KGHSH, CDR2 LQKENI. The CDR3 loop spans 14 amino acids. With V trimmed by 3 bases and J by 2 bases, 4 bases remained unmatched. The CDR3 coding sequence is TGTGCCAGCTCACCTGGACAGGCCCCCTACGAGCAGTACTTC. It is translated as CASSPGQAPYEQYF.

As regards this clone: Other DNA sequences within the sample encode an identical CDR3. The chain uses TRBV30 and TRBJ2-7; unclear D gene. The CDR3 is 11 amino acids. V lost 1 base to trimming and J lost 3 bases, with 4 bases between them. The germline CDR1 and CDR2 sequences are GTSNPN and SVGIG (reference sequence). This CDR3 reads CAWSDSYEQYF. In DNA form, the CDR3 reads TGTGCCTGGAGTGATAGCTACGAGCAGTACTTC. The entire variable domain, with the rest obtained from reference TRBV30 and TRBJ2-7, is as follows: SQTIHQWPATLVQPVGSPLSLECTVEGTSNPNLYWYRQAAGRGLQLLFYSVGIGQISSEVPQNLSASRPQDRQFILSSKKLLLSDSGFYLCAWSDSYEQYFGPGTRLTVT.

The V call is TRBV27, the J call TRBJ1-2; D not certain. This CDR3 spans 13 amino acids. Germline CDR1 MNHEY, CDR2 SMNVEV (reference sequence). Trimming cost V 6 bases and J 4 bases, with 12 bases left between them. CDR3 residues: CASRDPEGYGYTF. As DNA, the CDR3 is TGTGCCAGCAGGGACCCGGAGGGCTATGGCTACACCTTC.

The rearrangement joins TRBV5-1 to TRBJ1-4; 7 bases map to TRBD1. The CDR3 spans 14 residues. V lost 3 bases and J lost 5; bases outside the gene matches: 4. The germline CDR1 and CDR2 sequences are SGHRS and YFSETQ. The CDR3 sequence is CASSSPGGNEKLFF. The CDR3 DNA reads TGCGCCAGCAGCTCCCCAGGGGGGAATGAAAAACTGTTTTTT.

The V call is TRBV2, the J call TRBJ2-3, with D tentatively TRBD1 (5 bases). CDR1 SNHLY and CDR2 FYNNEI come from the germline V gene. V was cut by 8 bases and J by 1 base, with 13 bases left in between. CDR3 length: 14 amino acids. In DNA form, the CDR3 reads TGTGCCAGCTCTGGTGTAGGGGGCACAGATACGCAGTATTTT. Its translation: CASSGVGGTDTQYF.

V is TRBV19 and J is TRBJ2-3; TRBD2 might be the D (5 bases). The CDR3 has 13 residues. The germline CDR1 and CDR2 sequences are LNHDA and SQIVND (reference sequence). Trimming left V 5 bases short and J 3 bases short, with 9 bases between. The CDR3 sequence: CASSGGRTDTQYF. The CDR3 bases are TGTGCCAGTAGTGGCGGGCGGACAGATACGCAGTATTTT.

The gene calls are TRBV30 and TRBJ2-3, with 7 nucleotides matching TRBD1. There are 14 residues in the CDR3. Germline V CDR1 and CDR2: GTSNPN, SVGIG (reference sequence). Unmatched junction bases numbered 7, after V lost 5 bases and J lost 2 bases. The CDR3 spells CAWATGISTDTQYF. The CDR3, as DNA: TGTGCCTGGGCGACAGGGATTTCCACAGATACGCAGTATTTT.

CDR3 DNA: TGTGCCAGCAGTACCCCGGGACAGCTCTATGGCTACACCTTC. Its translation: CASSTPGQLYGYTF. V usage is TRBV6-5 and J usage is TRBJ1-2; 7 bases align to TRBD1. This CDR3 region has 14 residues. The junction had 7 bases not matched to a gene; V was cut back by 5 bases and J by 4 bases. Germline V gives CDR1 MNHEY, CDR2 SVGAGI.

This clone has just one count. The chain has TRBV28 and TRBJ1-6; 10 bases are shared with TRBD1. The CDR3 contains 15 residues. Germline CDR1 and CDR2: MDHEN and SYDVKM. J lost 11 bases, V lost 1 base, and 5 bases had no gene match. The CDR3 loop is CASSLSRTGGAPLHF. The CDR3 DNA sequence: TGTGCCAGCAGTTTATCCCGGACAGGGGGGGCACCCCTCCACTTT.

This chain joins TRBV2 and TRBJ1-5; 9 bases align to TRBD1. The V segment lost 3 bases and the J segment 7 bases; nucleotides outside the gene matches: 7. Germline lookup yields CDR1 SNHLY and CDR2 FYNNEI. The CDR3 is 15 residues long. CDR3 region: CASSDQTGGTQPQHF. The CDR3 bases are TGTGCCAGCAGTGATCAGACAGGGGGTACGCAGCCCCAGCATTTT.

The chain couples TRBV29-1 to TRBJ1-2; D call uncertain. Between the trimmed V and J ends, which lost 7 bases and 10 bases, there was a span of 22 bases. This CDR3 region has 13 residues. CDR1 and CDR2 from the germline V gene are SQVTM and ANQGSEA. CDR3 loop: CSAASALLANYTF. The DNA for the CDR3 is TGCAGCGCGGCGTCAGCTCTCCTAGCGAACTACACCTTC. Full variable domain (missing parts from reference TRBV29-1 and TRBJ1-2): SAVISQKPSRDICQRGTSLTIQCQVDSQVTMMFWYRQQPGQSLTLIATANQGSEATYESGFVIDKFPISRPNLTFSTLTVSNMSPEDSSIYLCSAASALLANYTFGSGTRLTVV.

This clone was recorded only once. This chain links TRBV5-1 with TRBJ1-2; 10 bases align to TRBD1. CDR3 length: 15 amino acids. Germline CDR1 is SGHRS and CDR2 is YFSETQ. Trimming at V came to 3 bases and at J to 5 bases, leaving 7 bases not matched to a gene. CDR3 loop: CASSSNQGQGYGYTF. The CDR3 DNA reads as TGCGCCAGCAGCTCTAACCAGGGACAGGGGTATGGCTACACCTTC.

This sequence joins TRBV13 and TRBJ2-1; 11 nucleotides agree with TRBD2. Losses at the gene ends were 6 bases for V and 0 bases for J; bases not matched to a gene: 7. CDR1 is PRHDT and CDR2 is FYEKMQ in the germline V gene (reference sequence). The CDR3 has 17 residues. CDR3 nucleotides: TGTGCCAGCAGGAAGGTACTAGCGGGGGACTCCTACAATGAGCAGTTCTTC. It encodes CASRKVLAGDSYNEQFF.

The chain employs TRBV6-6 and TRBJ2-3, with 8 bases identical to TRBD2. The junction had 2 bases not matched to a gene; V was cut back by 5 bases and J by 1 base. CDR3 length equals 14 residues. Germline-derived CDR1 and CDR2 are MNHNY and SVGAGI (reference sequence). In DNA, the CDR3 is TGTGCCAGCAGTGGGCGGGGGGGCACAGATACGCAGTATTTT. It specifies CASSGRGGTDTQYF.

The genes are TRBV13 and TRBJ2-1, with 11 bases identical to TRBD2. Per the germline V gene, CDR1 is PRHDT and CDR2 is FYEKMQ (reference sequence). V trimming: 0 bases; J trimming: 10 bases; junction bases outside the gene matches: 14. The CDR3 loop spans 18 amino acids. The CDR3 sequence: CASSLGLGPSGGRREQFF. CDR3 in DNA: TGTGCCAGCAGCTTAGGCCTGGGACCTAGCGGGGGGAGGAGGGAGCAGTTCTTC.

The chain employs TRBV18 and TRBJ1-1; no reliable D call. Trimming cost V 5 bases and J 1 base, with 14 bases left between them. Germline V gene lookup returns CDR1 KGHSH and CDR2 LQKENI. The CDR3 loop spans 15 amino acids. DNA for the CDR3: TGTGCCAGCTCAACGGCCCAGGCCTCGAACACTGAAGCTTTCTTT. Protein sequence: CASSTAQASNTEAFF.

This chain connects TRBV6-5 to TRBJ2-2; 8 bases match TRBD1. The CDR3 is made up of 15 amino acids. J lost 5 bases, V lost 6 bases, and 8 bases had no gene match. Germline CDR1 reads MNHEY; CDR2 reads SVGAGI. CDR3 sequence: CASSNRGWVTGELFF. The DNA for the CDR3 is TGTGCCAGCAGCAACAGGGGGTGGGTGACCGGGGAGCTGTTTTTT.